The present T cell receptor beta chain was sequenced within a study of PD-L1 blockade in urothelial cancer. Some clones are missing from TCRdb's copy, which holds only in-frame ones; the method was immunoSEQ multiplex PCR. The sample has about 88,000 clones; 90% are singletons. The CDR3 is made up of 15 amino acids. The trim removed 3 bases at V and 2 bases at J, leaving 4 bases unmatched. Germline V lookup: CDR1 SGDLS, CDR2 YYNGEE. The clonotype comes from a man aged 55-75 years with urothelial cancer. The specimen was PBMCs, collected around atezolizumab (anti-PD-L1) treatment. The chain employs TRBV9 and TRBJ2-7; 11 bases are a match to TRBD1. CDR3 in DNA: TGTGCCAGCAGCGCGGGGACAGGGGGGGCCTACGAGCAGTACTTC. It yields the protein CASSAGTGGAYEQYF.